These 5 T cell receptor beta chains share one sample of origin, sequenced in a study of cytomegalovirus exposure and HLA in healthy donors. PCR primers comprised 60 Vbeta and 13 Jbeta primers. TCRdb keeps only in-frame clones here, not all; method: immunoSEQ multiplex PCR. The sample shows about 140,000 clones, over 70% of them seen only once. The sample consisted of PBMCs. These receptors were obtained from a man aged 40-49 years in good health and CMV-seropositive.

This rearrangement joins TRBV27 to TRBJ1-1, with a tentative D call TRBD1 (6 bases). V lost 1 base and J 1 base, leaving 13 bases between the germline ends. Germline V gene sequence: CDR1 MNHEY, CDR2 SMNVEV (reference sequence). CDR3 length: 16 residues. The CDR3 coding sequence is TGTGCCAGCAGTTTATATCCCCCGACAGGGAACACTGAAGCTTTCTTT. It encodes CASSLYPPTGNTEAFF.

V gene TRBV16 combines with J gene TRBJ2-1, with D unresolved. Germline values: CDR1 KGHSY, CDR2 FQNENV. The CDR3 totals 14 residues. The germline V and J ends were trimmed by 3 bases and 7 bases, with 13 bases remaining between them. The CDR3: CASSHSATYNEQFF. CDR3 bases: TGTGCCAGCAGCCATAGTGCGACTTATAATGAGCAGTTCTTC.

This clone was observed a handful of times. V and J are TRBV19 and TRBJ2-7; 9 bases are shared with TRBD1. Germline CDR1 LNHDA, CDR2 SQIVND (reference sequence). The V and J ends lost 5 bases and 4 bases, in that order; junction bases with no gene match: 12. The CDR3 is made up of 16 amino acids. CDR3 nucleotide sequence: TGTGCCAGTAGTGTCTTTCCGGGACAGGGCTTTTACGAGCAGTACTTC. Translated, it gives CASSVFPGQGFYEQYF. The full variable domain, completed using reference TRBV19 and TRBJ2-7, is DGGITQSPKYLFRKEGQNVTLSCEQNLNHDAMYWYRQDPGQGLRLIYYSQIVNDFQKGDIAEGYSVSREKKESFPLTVTSAQKNPTAFYLCASSVFPGQGFYEQYFGPGTRLTVT.

CDR3 nucleotides: TGTGCCAGCAGAGGCGGGACCTCCTACGAGCAGTACTTC. It encodes CASRGGTSYEQYF. The gene calls are TRBV2 and TRBJ2-7, with D perhaps TRBD2 (6 bases). The CDR3 extends over 13 amino acids. Germline lookup yields CDR1 SNHLY and CDR2 FYNNEI. Between the trimmed V and J ends, which lost 6 bases and 0 bases, there was a span of 9 bases.

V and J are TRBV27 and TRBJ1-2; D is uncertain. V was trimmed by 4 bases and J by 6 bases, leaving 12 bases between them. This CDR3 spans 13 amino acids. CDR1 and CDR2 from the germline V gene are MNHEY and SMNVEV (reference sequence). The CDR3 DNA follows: TGTGCCAGCAGTTCCGGGAGGCTGGATGGCTACACCTTC. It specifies CASSSGRLDGYTF.